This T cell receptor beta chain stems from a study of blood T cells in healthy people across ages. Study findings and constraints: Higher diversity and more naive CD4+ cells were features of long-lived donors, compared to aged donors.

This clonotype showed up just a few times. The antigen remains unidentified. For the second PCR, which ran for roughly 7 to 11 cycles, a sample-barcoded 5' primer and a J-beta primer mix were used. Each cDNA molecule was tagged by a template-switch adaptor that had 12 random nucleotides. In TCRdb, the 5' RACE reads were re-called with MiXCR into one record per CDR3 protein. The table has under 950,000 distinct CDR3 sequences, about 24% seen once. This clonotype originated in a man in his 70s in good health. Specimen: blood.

The CDR3 DNA follows: TGTGCCAGCAAGACGGTGGGTCCCGGGGAGCTGTTTTTT. Its protein is CASKTVGPGELFF. The chain links TRBV2 to TRBJ2-2, with D unclear. The V end lost 7 bases, the J end lost 6 bases, and 12 bases lay between the germline ends. The CDR3 covers 13 residues. CDR1 is SNHLY, CDR2 FYNNEI, per germline.